A selection of T cell receptor beta chains follows, all from one sample in a study of cytomegalovirus exposure and HLA in healthy donors. The data were produced by immunoSEQ multiplex PCR, yet TCRdb's version contains in-frame clones alone and is incomplete. The table lists some 170,000 clones, about 87% of them singletons, with approximately 1.5% in the top ten. Sequencing used PBMCs. The receptors originated from a woman aged 30 to 39 in good health and CMV-seronegative. CDR3s include the opening cysteine and the closing phenylalanine or tryptophan. D genes are given only for firm matches. Size is omitted from some rows. Given values are once, few, many or a class for expanded clones.

TRBD1	TRBV18	-	TRBJ2-7	CASSPGQGVEQYF	TGTGCCAGCTCACCCGGACAGGGGGTCGAGCAGTACTTC
TRBD2	TRBV6-5	-	TRBJ2-1	CASSQSSGAYNEQFF	TGTGCCAGCAGCCAATCGAGCGGGGCGTACAATGAGCAGTTCTTC
-	TRBV6-4	-	TRBJ2-3	CASSDGRADTQYF	TGTGCCAGCAGTGACGGTCGGGCAGATACGCAGTATTTT
TRBD1	TRBV5-1	-	TRBJ2-7	CASSLGTGNYEQYF	TGCGCCAGCAGCTTAGGGACAGGGAACTACGAGCAGTACTTC
TRBD1	TRBV13	-	TRBJ1-2	CASSLGTGIPYYGYTF	TGTGCCAGCAGCTTAGGGACAGGGATCCCCTACTATGGCTACACCTTC
-	TRBV7-2	-	TRBJ1-5	CASSPGGSNQPQHF	TGTGCCAGCAGCCCTGGCGGTAGCAATCAGCCCCAGCATTTT
-	TRBV27	once	TRBJ2-3	CASSLGHPTDTQYF	TGTGCCAGCAGTTTAGGCCACCCCACAGATACGCAGTATTTT
TRBD1	TRBV2	-	TRBJ1-2	CASTTGGYYGGYTF	TGTGCCAGCACTACAGGGGGATACTATGGCGGCTACACCTTC
-	TRBV27	-	TRBJ2-6	CASSFSRANVLTF	TGTGCCAGCAGTTTCTCCCGGGCCAACGTCCTGACTTTC
-	TRBV6-1	-	TRBJ2-7	CASSEPVGGFSYEQYF	TGTGCCAGCAGTGAACCCGTAGGAGGGTTTAGTTACGAGCAGTACTTC
TRBD2	TRBV11-2	-	TRBJ2-7	CASSYTSGGYSYEQYF	TGTGCCAGCAGCTACACTAGCGGGGGATACTCCTACGAGCAGTACTTC
TRBD1	TRBV7-9	once	TRBJ1-4	CASSRDSEKLFF	TGTGCCAGCAGTCGGGACAGTGAAAAACTGTTTTTT
TRBD1	TRBV19	-	TRBJ1-4	CASSIRAGTGDEKLFF	TGTGCCAGTAGTATTCGTGCCGGGACAGGGGATGAAAAACTGTTTTTT
TRBD2	TRBV5-6	once	TRBJ2-1	CASRGLAGGDEQFF	TGTGCCAGCAGGGGACTAGCGGGGGGAGATGAGCAGTTCTTC
-	TRBV5-1	-	TRBJ2-1	CASSSRTGTGNEQFF	TGCGCCAGCAGCTCGCGAACAGGGACCGGGAATGAGCAGTTCTTC
-	TRBV19	-	TRBJ1-1	CASSTRTVQPNTEAFF	TGTGCCAGTAGTACCCGGACAGTTCAGCCGAACACTGAAGCTTTCTTT
TRBD2	TRBV11-2	-	TRBJ2-5	CASSLEGLAGPYSTKYF	TGTGCCAGCAGCTTAGAGGGACTAGCGGGGCCCTATTCCACAAAGTACTTC
TRBD2	TRBV7-2	-	TRBJ2-7	CASSPGGDFYEQYF	TGTGCCAGCAGCCCCGGGGGGGACTTTTACGAGCAGTACTTC
TRBD2	TRBV5-4	-	TRBJ2-5	CASSLAVGGGRGETQYF	TGTGCCAGCAGCTTGGCCGTTGGCGGGGGGCGGGGAGAGACCCAGTACTTC
TRBD1	TRBV5-1	-	TRBJ2-7	CASSWGQLYEQYF	TGCGCCAGCAGCTGGGGACAGCTCTACGAGCAGTACTTC
-	TRBV27	-	TRBJ1-2	CASSLSIREYGYTF	TGTGCCAGCAGTTTATCCATCCGGGAATATGGCTACACCTTC
TRBD2	TRBV10-1	-	TRBJ2-2	CASSLTRGSGGLNTGELFF	TGCGCCAGCAGCCTCACCAGGGGTAGCGGGGGTCTAAACACCGGGGAGCTGTTTTTT
-	TRBV19	-	TRBJ1-6	CASSIGGSLHF	TGTGCCAGTAGTATTGGGGGCAGCCTCCACTTT
TRBD1	TRBV6-5	-	TRBJ2-7	CASSSGQGYYEQYF	TGTGCCAGCAGTTCGGGACAGGGGTACTACGAGCAGTACTTC
-	TRBV7-8	-	TRBJ2-7	CASSLAQGYEQYF	TGTGCCAGCAGCTTAGCGCAGGGCTACGAGCAGTACTTC
TRBD2	TRBV5-1	-	TRBJ2-1	CASSYPSGGGYNEQFF	TGCGCCAGCAGTTACCCTAGCGGGGGGGGATACAATGAGCAGTTCTTC
-	TRBV4-2	-	TRBJ1-1	CASSQGSTEAFF	TGTGCCAGCAGCCAAGGTTCGACTGAAGCTTTCTTT
TRBD1	TRBV27	-	TRBJ1-2	CASSFRDSDQYGYTF	TGTGCCAGCAGTTTCCGGGACAGCGATCAATATGGCTACACCTTC
-	TRBV6-6	-	TRBJ1-1	CASSQQGGDTEAFF	TGTGCCAGCAGTCAGCAAGGAGGGGACACTGAAGCTTTCTTT
-	TRBV5-4	-	TRBJ1-2	CASSLVGGSDYGYTF	TGTGCCAGCAGCTTGGTAGGGGGAAGTGACTATGGCTACACCTTC
TRBD1	TRBV27	-	TRBJ1-4	CASSPGQGYEKLFF	TGTGCCAGCAGCCCGGGACAGGGGTATGAAAAACTGTTTTTT
TRBD1	TRBV7-8	-	TRBJ1-3	CASSYGQGRNTIYF	TGTGCCAGCAGCTACGGACAGGGAAGAAACACCATATATTTT
-	TRBV10-1	-	TRBJ2-5	CATTSTVKKTQYF	TGCGCCACCACGTCGACTGTTAAAAAGACCCAGTACTTC
-	TRBV19	-	TRBJ2-2	CASSVGGRGTGELFF	TGTGCCAGTAGTGTGGGCGGAAGGGGCACCGGGGAGCTGTTTTTT
TRBD1	TRBV11-2	-	TRBJ2-7	CATGQGYYEQYF	TGTGCCACCGGACAGGGTTACTACGAGCAGTACTTC
TRBD1	TRBV6-6	-	TRBJ1-1	CATLPGQGEAEAFF	TGTGCCACCCTACCTGGACAGGGGGAAGCTGAAGCTTTCTTT
-	TRBV28	once	TRBJ1-2	CASSAGQEIPGGYTF	TGTGCCAGCAGTGCCGGACAAGAAATACCGGGTGGCTACACCTTC
TRBD2	TRBV11-3	-	TRBJ2-7	CASSLAGLAGGTSEQYF	TGTGCCAGCAGCTTAGCCGGACTAGCGGGGGGCACCTCTGAGCAGTACTTC
-	TRBV9	once	TRBJ2-1	CASSVQENNEQFF	TGTGCCAGCAGCGTACAGGAAAACAATGAGCAGTTCTTC
-	TRBV29-1	-	TRBJ1-1	CSTGGPTGVTEAFF	TGCAGCACGGGGGGGCCGACAGGAGTCACTGAAGCTTTCTTT
TRBD2	TRBV4-1	few	TRBJ2-7	CASSQGGGAGYGNEQYF	TGCGCCAGCAGCCAAGGGGGCGGAGCGGGGTACGGGAACGAGCAGTACTTC
-	TRBV14	-	TRBJ2-7	CASSQGWTPSYEQYF	TGTGCCAGCAGCCAAGGTTGGACACCTTCCTACGAGCAGTACTTC
TRBD2	TRBV7-9	once	TRBJ2-2	CASSLMSSGVSAGELFF	TGTGCCAGCAGCTTAATGTCTAGCGGGGTTTCCGCCGGGGAGCTGTTTTTT
-	TRBV19	-	TRBJ2-5	CASSIGRDRLQETQYF	TGTGCCAGTAGTATAGGGCGGGACAGACTACAAGAGACCCAGTACTTC
-	TRBV7-9	few	TRBJ2-5	CASSPRQRETQYF	TGTGCCAGCAGCCCTAGACAGAGAGAGACCCAGTACTTC
TRBD1	TRBV5-4	-	TRBJ2-7	CASSFTRGQTQINSYEQYF	TGTGCCAGCAGCTTCACCAGGGGGCAAACTCAAATCAACTCCTACGAGCAGTACTTC
-	TRBV11-3	-	TRBJ1-6	CASSLKGNSPLHF	TGTGCCAGCAGCTTAAAGGGGAATTCACCCCTCCACTTT
TRBD1	TRBV6-5	-	TRBJ2-7	CASSPPGQGHKQYF	TGTGCCAGCAGCCCCCCGGGACAGGGGCATAAGCAGTACTTC
-	TRBV27	-	TRBJ1-1	CASSSTEVTGAFF	TGTGCCAGCAGTTCTACGGAAGTGACGGGAGCTTTCTTT
-	TRBV7-9	-	TRBJ2-7	CASSLDVSSYEQYF	TGTGCCAGCAGCTTAGACGTGAGCTCCTACGAGCAGTACTTC
TRBD1	TRBV27	-	TRBJ1-2	CASSPGTALPVYGYTF	TGTGCCAGCAGTCCGGGGACAGCCTTACCGGTCTATGGCTACACCTTC